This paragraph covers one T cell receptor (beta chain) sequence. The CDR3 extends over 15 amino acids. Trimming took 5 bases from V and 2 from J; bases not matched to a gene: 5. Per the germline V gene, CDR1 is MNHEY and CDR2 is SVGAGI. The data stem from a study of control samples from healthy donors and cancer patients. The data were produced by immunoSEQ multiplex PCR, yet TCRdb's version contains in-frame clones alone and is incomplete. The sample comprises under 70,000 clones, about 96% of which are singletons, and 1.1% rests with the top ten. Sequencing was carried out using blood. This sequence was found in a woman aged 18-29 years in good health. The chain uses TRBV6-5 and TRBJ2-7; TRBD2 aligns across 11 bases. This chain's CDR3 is CASSTGTSGTYEQYF. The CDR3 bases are TGTGCCAGCAGTACTGGGACTAGCGGAACCTACGAGCAGTACTTC.